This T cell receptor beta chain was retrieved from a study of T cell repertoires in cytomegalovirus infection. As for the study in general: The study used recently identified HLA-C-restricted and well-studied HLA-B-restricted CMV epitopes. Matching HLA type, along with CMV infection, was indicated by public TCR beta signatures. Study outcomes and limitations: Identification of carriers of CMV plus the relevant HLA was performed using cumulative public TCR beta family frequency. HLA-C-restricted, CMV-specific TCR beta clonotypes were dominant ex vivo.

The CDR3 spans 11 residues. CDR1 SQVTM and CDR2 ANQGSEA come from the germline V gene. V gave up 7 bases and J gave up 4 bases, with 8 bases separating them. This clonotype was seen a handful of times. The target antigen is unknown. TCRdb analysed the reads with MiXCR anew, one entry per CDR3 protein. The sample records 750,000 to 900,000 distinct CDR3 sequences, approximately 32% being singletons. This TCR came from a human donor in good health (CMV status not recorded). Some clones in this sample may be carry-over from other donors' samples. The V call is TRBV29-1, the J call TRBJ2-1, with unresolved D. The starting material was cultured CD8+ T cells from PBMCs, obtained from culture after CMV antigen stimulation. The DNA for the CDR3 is TGCAGCGGCGACCATTACAATGAGCAGTTCTTC. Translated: CSGDHYNEQFF.